These 5 T cell receptor beta chains originate from one sample sequenced in a study of cytomegalovirus exposure and HLA in healthy donors. The PCR employed 60 Vbeta primers together with 13 Jbeta primers. Generated by immunoSEQ multiplex PCR, the TCRdb table keeps only in-frame clones and is missing some. The data show over 55,000 clones, more than 70% seen once. Input material: PBMCs. The receptors were gathered from a man aged 18 to 35 in good health and CMV-seronegative.

The chain employs TRBV30 and TRBJ1-6, with D tentatively TRBD1 (6 bases). The germline CDR1 and CDR2 sequences are GTSNPN and SVGIG (reference sequence). This CDR3 spans 17 amino acids. V lost 0 bases and J lost 8, with 20 bases in between. The CDR3 protein is CAWSVIVTGPRDSPLHF. The CDR3 DNA is TGTGCCTGGAGTGTAATAGTGACAGGCCCCAGGGATTCACCCCTCCACTTT.

This chain uses TRBV2 with TRBJ1-2, with D perhaps TRBD1 (5 bases). Trimming took 3 bases from V and 8 from J, leaving 10 bases between them. The CDR3 totals 12 residues. The germline V gene encodes CDR1 SNHLY and CDR2 FYNNEI. In DNA form, the CDR3 reads TGTGCCAGCAGTGAGGGGGGTTTAGGCTACACCTTC. As protein: CASSEGGLGYTF.

Points on this clone: Without the conserved terminal phenylalanine or tryptophan, this CDR3 likely stems from a read error. The chain employs TRBV27 and TRBJ1-1; 8 bases are shared with TRBD1. Germline V gives CDR1 MNHEY, CDR2 SMNVEV (reference sequence). CDR3 length: 13 residues. The trim removed 6 bases at V and 3 bases at J, leaving 3 bases unmatched. The CDR3 DNA follows: TGTGCCAGCAGCGGACAGGGTGACACTGAAGCTTTCGTT. This encodes CASSGQGDTEAFV.

The gene calls are TRBV7-3 and TRBJ2-3, with TRBD2 matching 7 bases. The CDR3 runs to 15 residues. The V gene's germline CDR1 is SGHTA and CDR2 FQGTGA. The junction had 4 bases not matched to a gene; V was cut back by 2 bases and J by 2 bases. The DNA of the CDR3 is TGTGCCAGCAGCTTAGCTAGCGGCGTCACAGATACGCAGTATTTT. Translating gives CASSLASGVTDTQYF.

The V and J genes are TRBV1 and TRBJ1-4. TRBV1 corresponds to a pseudogene. This CDR3 has 16 amino acids. This CDR3 is CTSSQDPGEEGEKLFF. The CDR3 nucleotides are TGCACCAGCAGCCAAGATCCGGGGGAAGAGGGTGAAAAACTGTTTTTT.